This T cell receptor (beta chain) appears in the sequencing data of a study of metastatic and nonmetastatic thyroid tumors. Study-wide context: Where malignant and benign thyroid patients were concerned, repertoires were compared across blood and tumor or nodule tissue.

The CDR3 sequence is 14 residues long. V was trimmed by 4 bases and J by 1 base, leaving 8 bases between them. CDR1 is MDHEN, CDR2 SYDVKM, per germline. Many counts were recorded for this clone. Its antigen is currently unknown. Study observations and caveats: Reports indicated that malignant thyroid tumors showed significantly higher TCR beta diversity than benign nodules did, in blood and tumor.

Original analysis: Clinicopathological groups of papillary thyroid cancer showed CDR3 differences that were used to build a distant-metastasis classifier. TCRdb re-processed the PCR reads through MiXCR. The V and J calls shown here were made by TCRdb, not taken from the authors' results. Among tens of thousands of clones listed, less than 15% were seen once. No treatment of any kind had been given to any patient before thyroid surgery. The TCR originated in a female donor with papillary thyroid cancer or a benign thyroid nodule (not recorded which). Some clones in this sample may be carry-over from other donors' samples. Material: blood. V is TRBV28 and J is TRBJ1-5; D uncertain. The CDR3 spells CASSYGQSNQPQHF. For the CDR3, the DNA is TGTGCCAGCAGTTATGGGCAGAGCAATCAGCCCCAGCATTTT.